The sequence of this TCR beta chain was determined in a study of blood T cell repertoires in COVID-19. Study as a whole: In each case, the material was cDNA or gDNA derived from T cells, B-cell-depleted T cells, or PBMCs.

Assay used: immunoSEQ multiplex PCR; TCRdb lists only in-frame clones, some missing. The sample has about 130,000 clones; approximately 84% are singletons. Germline assignment: CDR1 SGHTS and CDR2 YDEGEE. Losses at the gene ends were 2 bases for V and 3 bases for J; bases not matched to a gene: 5. The CDR3 is 15 residues long. The sequenced material came from peripheral blood. This sequence was found in a woman older than 75 with acute or convalescent COVID-19. The chain uses TRBV5-8 and TRBJ1-3; TRBD1 agrees at 7 bases. In DNA, the CDR3 is TGTGCCAGCAGCTTAGACAGGGAGTATGGAAACACCATATATTTT. The encoded protein is CASSLDREYGNTIYF.